The TCR beta chain described here comes from a study of monozygotic twins with inflammatory bowel disease (dated by TCRdb to about 2019). Turning to the overall study: A total of roughly 28 monozygotic twin pairs were included in the full study, comprising nine German pairs (four IBD-concordant, five IBD-discordant) and 19 IBD-discordant Danish pairs. The search for disease-associated traits relied mainly on comparing, within discordant pairs, IBD patients with their genetically identical healthy co-twins. Each individual had, on average, about 151 000 unique TCRalpha sequences and 181 000 unique TCRbeta sequences available for analysis.

General conclusions and limits of the study: IBD patients shared fewer clonotypes with other individuals than healthy twins did, most markedly in patients showing signs of disease activity. IBD patients had lower TCRbeta repertoire diversity, measured by the inverse Simpson index, than their healthy co-twins. Background noise and inter-individual variability may have been introduced into the repertoires by the differing immunosuppressive treatments among patients. Different T cell subtypes could not be distinguished in the analysis. Repertoire similarity did not differ between concordant and discordant twins, possibly due to limited statistical power. No single strong signal or clonotype linked to IBD turned up in the results, so the idea that one exists was not supported.

The germline V gene (reference sequence) provides CDR1 LGHDT and CDR2 YNNKEL. Measured from the cysteine to the phenylalanine, the CDR3 is 17 residues long. No DNA appears here. A roughly 2.5 ml peripheral blood sample was drawn into PAXgene tubes per donor and stored at -80°C. Without T cell sorting, total RNA was isolated from whole blood using the PAXgene blood miRNA kit on an automated QIAcube. Peripheral blood from monozygotic twin pairs concordant or discordant for inflammatory bowel disease was subjected to deep TCRalpha and TCRbeta repertoire profiling with unique molecular barcoding. For every twin pair, smoking habits were documented, and each individual was categorised as a current, former or never smoker. With respect to this clonotype: The specificity of this receptor is unknown.

The library came from 5' RACE. Each TCR library was prepared from 3,500 to 4,500 ng of total RNA. For each sample, cDNA synthesis with SMARTScribe reverse transcriptase was split into eight separate reactions. Unique molecular identifiers containing a 6-nucleotide sample barcode were introduced through template switching during cDNA synthesis. Two nested PCRs of roughly 16 and 10 cycles amplified the TCRalpha and TCRbeta cDNA, and bead purification followed each PCR. Before amplification, the cDNA was treated with uracil DNA-glycosylase and purified using the QIAquick PCR purification kit. The second PCR was the step at which Illumina TruSeq-compatible adapters and sample-specific barcodes were added. TapeStation and Qubit were used to check library quality and concentration, and roughly 4.8 ng of each library went into the pool. Sequencing of the pooled libraries was done on an Illumina HiSeq2500 single-index Rapid Run using custom sequencing primers and 2 x 100 bp reads. In the authors' own workflow: MiGEC version 1.2.6 was used for UMI-based consensus assembly to correct PCR and sequencing errors. V(D)J alignment, clonotype assembly and CDR3 extraction were performed with MiXCR version 2.1.1. Gene usage, clonotype sharing and MAIT/NKT TCR abundance were normalised by analysing the top 1000, 10 000 and 20 000 clonotypes per sample. After downsampling to 27 000 UMIs, diversity was calculated as the inverse Simpson index using the vegan R package. Paired Mann-Whitney U tests were applied to discordant twin pairs, and Benjamini-Hochberg correction was used for multiple testing. The reads underwent TCRdb reprocessing, giving one record for each CDR3 protein sequence and no DNA. The V and J calls and clone size come from TCRdb's table, not from the authors' own analysis. This sample's table contains a few hundred thousand distinct CDR3 sequences. The ten biggest clones cover roughly 5.8% of the sample.

This clonotype was obtained from a human donor with ulcerative colitis or Crohn's disease, or a healthy co-twin of an affected twin (not recorded which). Sequencing input: blood. This receptor chain uses TRBV3-1 and TRBJ2-1; TCRdb indicates TRBD1, and absent DNA this call remains unverified. This receptor carries the CDR3 CASSQTGTGFSYNEQFF.